The 9 T cell receptor beta chains below all came from one sample that was sequenced in a study of cytomegalovirus exposure and HLA in healthy donors. 13 Jbeta primers and 60 Vbeta primers were used for the PCR. TCRdb's table, derived via immunoSEQ multiplex PCR, lists solely in-frame clones and lacks some. This sample's table has approximately 79,000 clones. Material for sequencing was PBMCs. The receptors come from a boy aged 5-17 years in good health and CMV-seronegative.

The V and J genes are TRBV7-7 and TRBJ2-5; 14 bases map to TRBD2. Unmatched junction bases numbered 9, after V lost 8 bases and J lost 1 base. Germline lookup yields CDR1 SSHAT and CDR2 FNYEAQ (reference sequence). This CDR3 has 17 residues. The DNA of the CDR3 is TGTGCCAGCGCCCTGACTAGCGGGAGGGGGACCCAAGAGACCCAGTACTTC. It yields the protein CASALTSGRGTQETQYF.

The chain has TRBV15 and TRBJ2-3, with 9 bases aligning to TRBD2. With V trimmed by 0 bases and J by 6 bases, 10 bases remained unmatched. CDR1 is LNHNV and CDR2 is YYDKDF in the germline V gene (reference sequence). This CDR3 region has 17 residues. CDR3 amino acids: CATSRDLSSGIGDTQYF. The CDR3 DNA sequence: TGTGCCACCAGCAGAGACCTTTCTAGCGGGATCGGTGATACGCAGTATTTT.

This chain joins TRBV4-3 and TRBJ2-7; D possibly corresponds to TRBD2 (6 bases). Germline V gene lookup returns CDR1 LGHNA and CDR2 YSLEER. V was trimmed by 2 bases and J by 3 bases, leaving 8 bases between them. There are 13 residues in the CDR3. The CDR3 DNA is TGCGCCAGCAGCCAATATAGCGGCTACGAGCAGTACTTC. Its translation is CASSQYSGYEQYF.

The chain couples TRBV5-6 to TRBJ1-3, with D perhaps matching TRBD1 (5 bases). V lost 1 base to trimming and J lost 6 bases, with 17 bases between them. Germline CDR1 is SGHDT and CDR2 is YYEEEE. The length of the CDR3 is 16 residues. The CDR3 coding sequence is TGTGCCAGCAGCTTGCGAAACAGGCCCCTTGAAAACACCATATATTTT. Its protein product is CASSLRNRPLENTIYF.

This chain connects TRBV6-5 to TRBJ2-1; TRBD1 is a possible D gene (6 bases). The germline V and J ends were trimmed by 6 bases and 5 bases, with 17 bases remaining between them. The germline V gene encodes CDR1 MNHEY and CDR2 SVGAGI. The length of the CDR3 is 15 residues. The CDR3 sequence: CASRQTGESDNEQFF. The CDR3 DNA sequence: TGTGCCAGCAGGCAGACAGGCGAGTCCGACAATGAGCAGTTCTTC.

The chain couples TRBV29-1 to TRBJ2-7, with 9 bases aligning to TRBD1. There are 17 residues in the CDR3. The J segment lost 5 bases and the V segment lost 0 bases, leaving 14 bases of the junction unmatched. Germline V gene data show CDR1 as SQVTM and CDR2 as ANQGSEA. CDR3 protein: CSVEESSGQGRMHEQYF. The DNA of the CDR3 is TGCAGCGTTGAAGAGTCGTCGGGACAGGGAAGAATGCACGAGCAGTACTTC.

The genes are TRBV7-7 and TRBJ2-7; TRBD2 might be the D (6 bases). Trimming took 4 bases from V and 3 from J, leaving 10 bases between them. Germline V CDR1 and CDR2: SSHAT, FNYEAQ (reference sequence). This CDR3 spans 13 amino acids. The CDR3, as DNA: TGTGCCAGCAGCTCATTGGGGGGCTACGAGCAGTACTTC. Translating gives CASSSLGGYEQYF.

This sequence joins TRBV5-1 and TRBJ2-5; D remains ambiguous. With 1 base removed from V and 2 bases from J, the gap between germline ends came to 6 bases. The CDR3 spans 13 residues. Per germline, CDR1 SGHRS and CDR2 YFSETQ. As DNA, the CDR3 is TGCGCCAGCAGCTTGAATATGCAAGAGACCCAGTACTTC. This gives the protein CASSLNMQETQYF.

The CDR3: CASSVEPSGHNEQFF. The CDR3 coding sequence is TGTGCCAGCAGCGTAGAACCTAGCGGCCACAATGAGCAGTTCTTC. The chain recombines TRBV9 with TRBJ2-1; 7 nucleotides agree with TRBD2. The V and J ends lost 0 bases and 5 bases, in that order; junction bases with no gene match: 5. Germline V gene sequence: CDR1 SGDLS, CDR2 YYNGEE. The CDR3 loop spans 15 amino acids.